Listed here are 7 T cell receptor beta chains from one sample, sequenced in a study of T cells in Graves' hyperthyroidism and ophthalmopathy. Template material for amplifying TCR beta CDR3 regions consisted of RNA transcripts. The primer set for the first-round RT-PCR of the TCR CDR3 was HTBI. In TCRdb, the multiplex PCR reads were re-called with MiXCR into one record per CDR3 protein. Here the sample spans about 690,000 distinct CDR3 sequences, 17% being singletons. Sequenced: blood. All receptors come from a man aged 45-60 years with Graves' hyperthyroidism.

The CDR3 nucleotides read TGTGCCAGCAGTCTGGCTAGCGCGGCCGGACAGCCCCAGCATTTT. This encodes CASSLASAAGQPQHF. The chain has TRBV12-3 or TRBV12-4 and TRBJ1-5; D unresolved. V was pared by 5 bases and J by 7 bases, with 18 bases between. The CDR3 sequence is 15 residues long.

This clonotype was counted ten times or more. The chain carries TRBV6-1 and TRBJ2-6, with D tentatively TRBD1 (6 bases). The ends were cut back, 1 base at V and 0 bases at J, with 28 bases in the middle. Germline V gives CDR1 MNHNS, CDR2 SASEGT. CDR3 length: 23 amino acids. CDR3 region: CASSEGAFMATGTRLSGANVLTF. In nucleotides, the CDR3 is TGTGCCAGCAGTGAAGGGGCCTTCATGGCCACCGGGACACGCCTCTCTGGGGCCAACGTCCTGACTTTC.

This clonotype appeared a few times. The chain couples TRBV20-1 to TRBJ2-5, with unresolved D. CDR1 DFQATT and CDR2 SNEGSKA come from the germline V gene (reference sequence). The CDR3 spans 12 residues. V was trimmed by 6 bases and J by 4 bases, leaving 12 bases between them. For the CDR3, the DNA is TGCAGTGCAGACCAGGATGGAGAGACCCAGTACTTC. It codes for CSADQDGETQYF.

This clonotype was seen only a few times. V gene TRBV6-2 or TRBV6-3 combines with J gene TRBJ2-6; no firm D call. Trimming removed 6 bases at V and 2 bases at J, with 11 bases between. The length of the CDR3 is 15 residues. The germline CDR1 and CDR2 sequences are MNHEY and SVGEGT. The CDR3 loop is CASRPGSAGANVLTF. DNA for the CDR3: TGTGCCAGCAGACCCGGGTCCGCTGGGGCCAACGTCCTGACTTTC.

Many counts were recorded for this clonotype. This rearrangement joins TRBV3-1 to TRBJ1-1, with 8 bases lining up with TRBD1. J gave up 0 bases and V 4 bases, and 7 bases lay outside the gene matches. Germline loops: CDR1 LGHDT, CDR2 YNNKEL (reference sequence). This CDR3 contains 16 residues. CDR3 residues: CASSRDRGYVNTEAFF. In nucleotides, the CDR3 is TGTGCCAGCAGCCGAGACAGGGGATATGTGAACACTGAAGCTTTCTTT.

This clonotype was found many times. This chain uses TRBV10-3 with TRBJ1-2; no reliable D call. The CDR3 covers 14 residues. Trimming left V 0 bases short and J 0 bases short, with 5 bases between. Germline assignment: CDR1 ENHRY and CDR2 SYGVKD. CDR3 amino acids: CAISESDPNYGYTF. The CDR3 DNA reads TGTGCCATCAGTGAGTCGGACCCTAACTATGGCTACACCTTC.

V gene TRBV19 combines with J gene TRBJ1-5, with D uncertain. V was shortened by 5 bases and J by 0 bases, with 8 bases between the two germline ends. The length of the CDR3 is 14 residues. CDR1 and CDR2 (germline): LNHDA, SQIVND (reference sequence). CDR3 sequence reads: CASSFSYSNQPQHF. The DNA for the CDR3 is TGTGCCAGTAGTTTTTCCTATAGCAATCAGCCCCAGCATTTT.